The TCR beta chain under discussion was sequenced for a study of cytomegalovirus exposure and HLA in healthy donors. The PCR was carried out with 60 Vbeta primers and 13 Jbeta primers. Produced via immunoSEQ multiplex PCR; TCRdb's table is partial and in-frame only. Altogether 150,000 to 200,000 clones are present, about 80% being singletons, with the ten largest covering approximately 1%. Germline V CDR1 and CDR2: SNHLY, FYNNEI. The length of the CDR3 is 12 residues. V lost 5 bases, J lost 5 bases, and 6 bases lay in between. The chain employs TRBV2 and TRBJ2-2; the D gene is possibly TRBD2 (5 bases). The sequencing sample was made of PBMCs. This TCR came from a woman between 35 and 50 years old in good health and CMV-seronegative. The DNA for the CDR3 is TGTGCCAGCAGTCTAGCTACCGGGGAGCTGTTTTTT. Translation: CASSLATGELFF.